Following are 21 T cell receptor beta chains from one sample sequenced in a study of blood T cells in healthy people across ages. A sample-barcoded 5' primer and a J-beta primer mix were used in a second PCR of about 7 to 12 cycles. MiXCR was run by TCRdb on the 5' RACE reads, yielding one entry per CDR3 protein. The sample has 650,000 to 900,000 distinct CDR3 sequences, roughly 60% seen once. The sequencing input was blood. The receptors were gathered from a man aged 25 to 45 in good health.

CDR3 region: CNVAIGGSGNEQFF. In DNA, the CDR3 is TGCAACGTGGCAATAGGGGGGTCAGGAAATGAGCAGTTCTTC. The V gene is TRBV29-1, the J gene TRBJ2-1; D tentatively reads TRBD1 or TRBD2 (6 bases each). The CDR3 loop spans 14 amino acids. Germline V gene data show CDR1 as SQVTM and CDR2 as ANQGSEA.

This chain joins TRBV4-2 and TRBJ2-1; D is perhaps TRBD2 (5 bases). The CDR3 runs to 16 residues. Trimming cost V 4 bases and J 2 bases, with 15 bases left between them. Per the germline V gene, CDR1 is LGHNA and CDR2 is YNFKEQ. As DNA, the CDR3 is TGTGCCAGCAGCCTAGTAACGACTAAACCCTACAATGAGCAGTTCTTC. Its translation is CASSLVTTKPYNEQFF.

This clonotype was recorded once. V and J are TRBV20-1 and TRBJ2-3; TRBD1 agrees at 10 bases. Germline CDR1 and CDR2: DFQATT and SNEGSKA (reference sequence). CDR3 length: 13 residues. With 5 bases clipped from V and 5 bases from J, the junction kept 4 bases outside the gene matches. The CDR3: CSAPGQGRDTQYF. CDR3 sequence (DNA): TGCAGTGCTCCGGGACAGGGGCGAGATACGCAGTATTTT.

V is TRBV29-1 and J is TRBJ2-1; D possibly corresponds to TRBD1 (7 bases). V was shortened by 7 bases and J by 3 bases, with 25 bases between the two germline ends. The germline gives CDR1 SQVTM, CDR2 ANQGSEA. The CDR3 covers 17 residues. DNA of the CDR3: TGCAGCGATCAGGACAAAGGGGGCGGGGCAATCTACAATGAGCAGTTCTTC. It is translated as CSDQDKGGGAIYNEQFF.

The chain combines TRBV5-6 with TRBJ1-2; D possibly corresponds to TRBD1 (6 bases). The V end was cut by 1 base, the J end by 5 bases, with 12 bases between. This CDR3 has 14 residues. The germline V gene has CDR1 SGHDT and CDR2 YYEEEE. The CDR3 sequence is CASSLYPGQYGYTF. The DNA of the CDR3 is TGTGCCAGCAGCTTGTATCCCGGACAGTATGGCTACACCTTC.

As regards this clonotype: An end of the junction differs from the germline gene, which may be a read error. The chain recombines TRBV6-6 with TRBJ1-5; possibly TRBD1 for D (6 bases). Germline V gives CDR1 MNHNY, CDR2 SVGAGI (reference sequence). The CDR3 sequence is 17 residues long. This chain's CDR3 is CAGSYSDLGGLSQPQHF. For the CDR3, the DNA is TGTGCCGGCAGTTACTCGGATCTCGGGGGGCTAAGTCAGCCCCAGCATTTT.

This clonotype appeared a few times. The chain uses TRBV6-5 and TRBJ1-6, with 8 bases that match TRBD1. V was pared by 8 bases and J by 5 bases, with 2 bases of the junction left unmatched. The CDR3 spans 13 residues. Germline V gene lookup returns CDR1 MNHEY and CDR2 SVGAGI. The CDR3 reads CASRQGNNSPLHF. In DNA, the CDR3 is TGTGCCAGCCGACAGGGGAATAATTCACCCCTCCACTTT.

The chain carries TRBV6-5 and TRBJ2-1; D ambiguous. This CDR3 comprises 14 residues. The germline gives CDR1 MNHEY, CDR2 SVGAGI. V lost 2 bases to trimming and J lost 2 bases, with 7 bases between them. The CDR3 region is CASSYGKAYNEQFF. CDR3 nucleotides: TGTGCCAGCAGTTACGGCAAAGCCTACAATGAGCAGTTCTTC.

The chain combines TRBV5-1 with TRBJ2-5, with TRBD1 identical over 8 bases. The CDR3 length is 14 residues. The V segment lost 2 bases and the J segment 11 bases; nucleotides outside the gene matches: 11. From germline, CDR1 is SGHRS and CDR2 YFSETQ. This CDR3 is CASSLGQGFNEQYF. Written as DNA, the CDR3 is TGCGCCAGCAGCTTAGGACAGGGTTTCAATGAGCAGTACTTC.

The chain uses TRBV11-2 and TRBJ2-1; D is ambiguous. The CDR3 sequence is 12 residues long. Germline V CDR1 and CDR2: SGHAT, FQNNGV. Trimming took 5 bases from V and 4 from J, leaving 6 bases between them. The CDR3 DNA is TGTGCCAGCAGCATAGGTTACAATGAGCAGTTCTTC. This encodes CASSIGYNEQFF.

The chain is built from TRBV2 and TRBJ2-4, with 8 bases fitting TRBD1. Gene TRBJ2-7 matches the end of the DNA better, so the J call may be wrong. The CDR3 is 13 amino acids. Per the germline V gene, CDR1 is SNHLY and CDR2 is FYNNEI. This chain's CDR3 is CASSGRGLYEQYF. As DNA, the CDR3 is TGTGCCAGCAGCGGCAGGGGGCTTTACGAGCAGTACTTC.

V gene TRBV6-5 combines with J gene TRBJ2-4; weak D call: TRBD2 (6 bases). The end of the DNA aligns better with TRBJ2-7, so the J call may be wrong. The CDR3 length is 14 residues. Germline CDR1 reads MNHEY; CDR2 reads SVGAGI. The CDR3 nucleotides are TGTGCCAGCAGACCCGGTGCGGGGTCCTACGAGCAGTACTTC. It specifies CASRPGAGSYEQYF.

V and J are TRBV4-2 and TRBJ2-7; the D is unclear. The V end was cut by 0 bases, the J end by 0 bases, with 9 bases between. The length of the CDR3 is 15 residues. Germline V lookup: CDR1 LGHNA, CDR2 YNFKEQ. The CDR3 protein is CASSQDADSSYEQYF. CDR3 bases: TGTGCCAGCAGCCAAGACGCCGATAGCTCCTACGAGCAGTACTTC.

The CDR3 region is CASSSTGYRGETQYF. DNA for the CDR3: TGTGCCAGCAGCTCGACAGGGTATCGAGGAGAGACCCAGTACTTC. The rearrangement uses TRBV11-2 and TRBJ2-5; 7 bases line up with TRBD1. CDR1 and CDR2 (germline): SGHAT, FQNNGV. This CDR3 comprises 15 residues. Losses at the gene ends were 4 bases for V and 4 bases for J; bases not matched to a gene: 9.

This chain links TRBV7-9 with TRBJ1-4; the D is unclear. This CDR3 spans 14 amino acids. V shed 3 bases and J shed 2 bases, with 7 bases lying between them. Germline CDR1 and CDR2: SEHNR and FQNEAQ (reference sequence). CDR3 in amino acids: CASSFGRTNEKLFF. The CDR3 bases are TGTGCCAGCAGCTTCGGGAGGACTAATGAAAAACTGTTTTTT.

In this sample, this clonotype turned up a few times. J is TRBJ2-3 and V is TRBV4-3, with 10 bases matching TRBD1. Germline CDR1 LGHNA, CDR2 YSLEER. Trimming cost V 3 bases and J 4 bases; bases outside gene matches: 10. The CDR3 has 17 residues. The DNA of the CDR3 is TGCGCCAGCAGCCAGGACGGACAGGGGGACGTCGCAGATACGCAGTATTTT. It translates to CASSQDGQGDVADTQYF.

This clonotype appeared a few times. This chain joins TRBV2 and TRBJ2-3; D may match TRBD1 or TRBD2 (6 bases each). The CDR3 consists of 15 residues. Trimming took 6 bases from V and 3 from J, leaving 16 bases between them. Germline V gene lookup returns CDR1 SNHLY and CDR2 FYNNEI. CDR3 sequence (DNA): TGTGCCAGCAGAGGACCTAGGGGGACTACAGATACGCAGTATTTT. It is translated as CASRGPRGTTDTQYF.

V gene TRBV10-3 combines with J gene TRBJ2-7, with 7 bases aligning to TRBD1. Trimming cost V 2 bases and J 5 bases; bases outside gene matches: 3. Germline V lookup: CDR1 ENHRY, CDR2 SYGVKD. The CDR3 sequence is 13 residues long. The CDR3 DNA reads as TGTGCCATCAGTGAGACAGGGGCCCACGAGCAGTACTTC. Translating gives CAISETGAHEQYF.

Written as DNA, the CDR3 is TGCGCCAGCAGCCAAGAATTGCTAGACGGGCGAGGGTATTTT. Its translation is CASSQELLDGRGYF. The chain has TRBV4-3 and TRBJ2-3; D is uncertain. The CDR3 is made up of 14 amino acids. CDR1 is LGHNA, CDR2 YSLEER, per germline. V gave up 0 bases and J gave up 14 bases, with 18 bases separating them.

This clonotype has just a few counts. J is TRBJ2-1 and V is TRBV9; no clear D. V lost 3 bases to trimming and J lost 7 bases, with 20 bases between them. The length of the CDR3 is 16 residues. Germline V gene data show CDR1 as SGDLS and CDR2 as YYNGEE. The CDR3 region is CASSELRQAYGNEQFF. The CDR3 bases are TGTGCCAGCAGCGAACTCCGGCAGGCCTATGGGAATGAGCAGTTCTTC.

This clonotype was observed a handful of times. The CDR3 protein is CASSLQISGANVLTF. The CDR3 region has the DNA TGTGCCAGCAGCTTACAGATCTCTGGGGCCAACGTCCTGACTTTC. The chain couples TRBV13 to TRBJ2-6; the D is unclear. V was cut by 2 bases and J by 0 bases, with 5 bases left in between. The germline gives CDR1 PRHDT, CDR2 FYEKMQ (reference sequence). This CDR3 spans 15 amino acids.